Sequencing of this T cell receptor (beta chain) was carried out in a study of technical replicates of blood from several donors (dated 2017 in TCRdb). Remarks on this clone: Its antigen has not been determined. No qualities accompany the bases; no much larger clone lies one base away.

V is clipped by 3 bases and J by 7 bases, and the sequence between their germline boundaries is 16 bases long. Reading the germline V gene gives CDR1 LGHNT and CDR2 FRNRAP. The CDR3 has 14 amino acids, counting the end cysteine and phenylalanine. Solely the CDR3 DNA is kept, with 42 bases framed from the first base. Library preparation was by the immunoSEQ multiplex PCR assay. Not all clones reach the TCRdb copy of this immuneACCESS table, which keeps in-frame sequences only. Checked studies attribute under half of the gap to unresolved V genes and leave the rest unexplained. This sample is represented by tens of thousands of clones; roughly 94% of them were singletons. The biggest ten clones account for 0.25% of the sample.

This receptor was obtained from a human donor in good health. Specimen: T cells isolated from PBMCs. This receptor chain uses TRBV12-5 and TRBJ2-7; the D gene is perhaps TRBD1, on 5 matching bases. The CDR3 protein is CASGFLGLRGEQYF. The bases are TGTGCTAGTGGTTTCCTGGGGCTTCGAGGAGAGCAGTACTTC.